In this sample, the clone carrying this T cell receptor beta chain turned up a few times. Its antigen remains unidentified. Germline V gene lookup returns CDR1 GTSNPN and CDR2 SVGIG (reference sequence). The V gene lost 2 bases and the J gene lost 0 bases, with 4 bases spanning the gap. This CDR3 comprises 12 residues. This sample stems from a study of OX40 agonist ivuxolimab in advanced cancers. About the study: Hepatocellular carcinoma, melanoma, renal cell or head and neck cancer occurred in dose-escalation patients.

The study's findings and limits: Expanded peripheral T-cell antigen specificity went undetermined. Doses of 0.1 to 3.0 mg/kg were accompanied by clonal expansion of CD4+ and CD8+ blood T cells by week 6.

Autoimmune disease history or systemic immunosuppression excluded patients. Profiling relied on immunoSEQ multiplex PCR, and the TCRdb table lists in-frame clones only, not all of them. The sample carries nearly 25,000 clones, under 85% recorded once. The sample here was CD4+ or CD8+ T cells sorted from blood, taken in a trial of the OX40 agonist ivuxolimab. J is TRBJ1-1 and V is TRBV30, with D unresolved. This TCR came from an adult with an advanced solid tumor such as melanoma, head and neck, liver or kidney cancer. In nucleotides, the CDR3 is TGTGCCTGGAGTTCGATGAACACTGAAGCTTTCTTT. Its translation: CAWSSMNTEAFF.